The following is a T cell receptor (beta chain) sequence with its context. The antigen is unknown. This entry belongs to a study of graft-versus-host responses after intestinal transplantation. For the study at large: All recipients got anti-thymocyte globulin induction, then tacrolimus and steroids for approximately three years. Study findings and constraints: Patients with graft-donor T cell macrochimerism had high graft-versus-host to host-versus-graft clonal ratios in allografts. There were GvH clones found in recipient marrow, and some of them appeared first in ileum or blood.

Using immunoSEQ multiplex PCR, the repertoire was profiled, and TCRdb retains in-frame clones only, with some absent. The sample lists tens of thousands of clones, about 91% seen once, with roughly 0.5% in the top ten. Germline CDR1 reads SGDLS; CDR2 reads YYNGEE. The CDR3 spans 14 residues. V dropped 3 bases and J dropped 3; count of bases not matched to a gene: 4. J is TRBJ1-1 and V is TRBV9; 8 nucleotides align to TRBD1. The sequences come from unstimulated CD8+ T cells sorted from spleen or lymph node cells, collected before intestinal transplant. The origin of this receptor is a human donor who received an intestinal transplant. The DNA of the CDR3 is TGTGCCAGCAGCGGCGGACAGGGCTACACTGAAGCTTTCTTT. Translating gives CASSGGQGYTEAFF.